The 2 T cell receptor beta chains presented below share a single source sample, sequenced in a study of T cell repertoires in cytomegalovirus infection. Antigens of these TCRs are unknown. Each CDR3 protein gets one entry after TCRdb re-called the reads with MiXCR. The data contain around 900,000 distinct CDR3 sequences, approximately 33% of them seen just once; the ten biggest clones take up under 15%. Sequencing was performed on cultured CD8+ T cells from PBMCs, taken from culture after CMV antigen stimulation. These receptors were obtained from a human donor in good health (CMV status not recorded). Some clones in this sample may be carry-over from other donors' samples.

This clonotype appeared a few times. The rearrangement links TRBV4-1 to TRBJ2-7; D not resolved. Trimming left V 0 bases short and J 0 bases short, with 15 bases between. Germline CDR1 and CDR2: MGHRA and YSYEKL. The CDR3 runs to 17 residues. CDR3 nucleotides: TGCGCCAGCAGCCAAGATCAGGACGTTGATAGCTCCTACGAGCAGTACTTC. Translated, it gives CASSQDQDVDSSYEQYF.

The rearrangement joins TRBV7-9 to TRBJ2-2; 8 positions agree with TRBD1. This CDR3 is 14 amino acids long. The junction had 5 bases not matched to a gene; V was cut back by 7 bases and J by 4 bases. In germline, CDR1 is SEHNR, CDR2 FQNEAQ (reference sequence). The CDR3 DNA is TGTGCCAGCAAAGGACAGGGACCCACCGGGGAGCTGTTTTTT. This encodes CASKGQGPTGELFF.